The rows below give T cell receptor beta chains drawn from one sample of a study of cytomegalovirus exposure and HLA in healthy donors. Method: immunoSEQ multiplex PCR; TCRdb's copy keeps in-frame clones and lacks some. This sample has 150,000 to 200,000 clones, with around 80% found just once. Sample: PBMCs. These receptors came from a man aged 25 to 40 in good health and CMV-seropositive. CDR3s include the opening cysteine and the closing phenylalanine or tryptophan. A D gene is named only where the DNA matches it firmly. Part of the rows lack a size; the others show once, few, many or a class for expanded clones.

J gene,clone size,D gene,V gene,CDR3 protein,CDR3 DNA
TRBJ2-7,once,.,TRBV5-5,CASSLLSSPDRYEQYF,TGTGCCAGCAGCTTGTTGTCTAGCCCCGACCGCTACGAGCAGTACTTC
TRBJ2-1,.,.,TRBV7-6,CASSLVRAHNEQFF,TGTGCCAGCAGCTTAGTGAGGGCCCACAATGAGCAGTTCTTC
TRBJ1-2,once,.,TRBV5-3,CARSGGAGEDYGYTF,TGTGCCAGAAGCGGGGGGGCAGGGGAGGACTATGGCTACACCTTC
TRBJ2-6,.,TRBD2,TRBV29-1,CSVEDGLAGVWGANVLTF,TGCAGCGTTGAAGATGGGCTAGCGGGAGTGTGGGGGGCCAACGTCCTGACTTTC
TRBJ2-7,.,TRBD1,TRBV27,CASSHRGRTYEQYF,TGTGCCAGCAGTCACAGGGGTAGGACCTACGAGCAGTACTTC
TRBJ2-1,.,.,TRBV5-1,CASSLARHYNEQFF,TGCGCCAGCAGCTTGGCCAGGCACTACAATGAGCAGTTCTTC
TRBJ1-2,few,TRBD1,TRBV28,CASSFAPTGRPYGYTF,TGTGCCAGCAGCTTTGCACCGACAGGGCGACCCTATGGCTACACCTTC
TRBJ2-1,.,.,TRBV9,CASSVGATVINEQFF,TGTGCCAGCAGCGTAGGGGCTACCGTCATCAATGAGCAGTTCTTC
TRBJ2-3,.,.,TRBV19,CASSPLLRVRTDTQYF,TGTGCCAGTAGCCCCCTTTTGCGGGTTCGCACAGATACGCAGTATTTT
TRBJ2-3,few,TRBD1,TRBV27,CASSPQGSGTDTQYF,TGTGCCAGCAGTCCACAGGGGTCGGGCACAGATACGCAGTATTTT
TRBJ2-7,few,.,TRBV7-8,CASSLGSRVYEQYF,TGTGCCAGCAGCTTAGGCTCCAGGGTCTACGAGCAGTACTTC
TRBJ2-1,.,TRBD2,TRBV5-1,CASSLESSGGTEQFF,TGCGCCAGCAGCTTGGAATCTAGCGGGGGGACCGAGCAGTTCTTC
TRBJ1-1,.,.,TRBV28,CASSSPEGKGTEAFF,TGTGCCAGCAGTTCCCCGGAGGGGAAGGGCACTGAAGCTTTCTTT
TRBJ2-3,.,.,TRBV11-2,CASSRTRATDTQYF,TGTGCCAGCAGCCGGACAAGGGCCACAGATACGCAGTATTTT
TRBJ2-3,.,.,TRBV14,CASSPEKYGFGTDTQYF,TGTGCCAGCAGCCCGGAGAAATATGGGTTTGGCACAGATACGCAGTATTTT
TRBJ1-5,few,.,TRBV19,CASRSFSRNQPQHF,TGTGCCAGTAGATCGTTCTCGAGGAATCAGCCCCAGCATTTT
TRBJ2-7,.,.,TRBV7-9,CASSLGLEQYF,TGTGCCAGCAGCTTAGGGCTTGAGCAGTACTTC
TRBJ2-7,.,.,TRBV6-4,CARQCCEQYF,TGTGCCAGACAGTGTTGCGAGCAGTACTTC